This T cell receptor (beta chain) was retrieved from a study of cytomegalovirus exposure and HLA in healthy donors (dated by TCRdb to about 2017). About the study as a whole: According to an earlier analysis of a few hundred of the donors, about 179 million T cells yielded 100 million or so unique TCR beta sequences and more than 250 Gb of sequence data. Roughly 320 gigabases of sequencing data and roughly 80 million unique TCR sequences made up an early release that covered fewer than 650 HLA-typed donors. Of the 300 to 500 genotyped donors, 65% to 90% were placed in the genetic ancestry cluster associated with self-reported Caucasian donors. The aim of the study was to test whether cataloging public T cell receptors could identify signatures of past pathogen exposure. The study used immunosequencing to profile the T cell repertoires of under 700 subjects and linked those repertoires to cytomegalovirus serostatus. Along with the roughly 700-subject first cohort, a separate validation cohort of over a hundred different subjects was used. To predict cytomegalovirus infection status, the study brought together high-throughput TCR immunosequencing, statistical association of individual TCRs with disease status, and machine learning. A later analysis re-examined previously published TCR beta repertoires from about 700 donors and added high-resolution HLA genotyping to investigate patterns of TCR occurrence. Rather than drawing on any new phenotypic data, the later analysis identified candidate immune exposures from TCR beta sequences and the way those sequences occurred across donors. In an earlier analysis of 587 of the donors, high-throughput TCR beta sequencing was used to judge whether each TCR beta V gene segment behaved as functional or pseudogenic. Alongside the repertoire data, information on donor age, sex, ethnicity and CMV serostatus was compiled. Genome-wide SNP genotypes for about 65% of the 666 donors were used in a later genetic analysis, which treated that subset as a discovery cohort. All discovery cohort repertoires had been generated using a single sequencing platform. Both class I and class II loci were covered by HLA typing, at four-digit resolution. The number of typed donors differed by locus: roughly 620-640 for A, B, C, DRB1 and DQB1; 500 to 550 for DQA1; over 600 for DPA1; and about 450 for DPB1. A handful of DR-DQ haplotypes were handled as single units for association and clustering because linkage in the cohort was strong. Among some 410 genotyped donors of the cohort, an average of approximately 250,000 unique TCR beta nucleotide sequences were sequenced per donor, around 20% of them non-productive.

In total, over 600 healthy bone marrow donors made up the cohort. Cohort members were all nominally healthy when sampled, although unrecorded immune exposures were likely present. The donor was CMV seropositive and was included in the group of 250 to 300 seropositive cohort members. Each donor provided a peripheral blood sample, and peripheral blood mononuclear cells were used for TCR beta sequencing. The Qiagen DNeasy Blood Extraction Kit was used to extract genomic DNA from the blood cell samples. For this chain, trimming is 2 bases at the V end and 0 bases at the J end, and the number of junction bases without a gene match is 5. The CDR3, cysteine through phenylalanine, is 17 amino acids long. Only CDR3 DNA is held: 51 bases, read in frame from base 1. For CDR1 and CDR2, the germline V gene lists SGDLS and YYNGEE. The library relied on the immunoSEQ multiplex PCR assay. A mixture of 60 forward primers for TCR Vbeta segments and 13 reverse primers for TCR Jbeta segments was used in the multiplex PCR. Amplification of the CDR3 region of rearranged TCR beta genes was performed with a multiplex PCR assay on genomic DNA. On the Illumina HiSeq System, the amplified TCR beta libraries were sequenced as 87-base-pair reads. Turning to the authors' computational methods: Across the 500 to 750 repertoires, a later analysis counted approximately 75 million unique TCR beta chains, 8.5 million to 12 million of which were shared by at least two donors. Raw reads were error-corrected and collapsed into unique sequences by a nearest-neighbor algorithm in which closely related sequences were merged to remove PCR and sequencing errors. V, D and J gene segments were assigned by aligning CDR3 sequences to IMGT reference sequences. For a sequence to be retained, a match of at least six nucleotides was required to both a V gene segment and a J gene segment. Rearrangements were called productive when the CDR3 lacked stop codons and stayed in frame with V and J; all others were non-productive. Following IMGT convention, CDR3 was defined as the stretch from the second conserved V-encoded cysteine up to the conserved J-encoded phenylalanine. Sequences without an unambiguous match to a single V gene segment were excluded from the earlier analysis of about 600 of the donors. An earlier analysis of a few hundred of the donors called V segments functional above 56.7% productive rearrangements and segregating when the between-donor standard deviation exceeded 5%. To diagnose cytomegalovirus status from the catalog of TCR beta chain sequences, a statistical classification framework was built. A later analysis assigned V and J genes by comparing TCR nucleotide sequences with IMGT/GENE-DB human TR gene sequences. The TCRdist pipeline was used in a later analysis to assign CDR3 sequences and most-parsimonious VDJ recombination scenarios. In a later analysis, each TCR beta chain was defined by its CDR3 amino acid sequence together with its V-gene family, and reads lacking a unique V-gene family were excluded. A later analysis removed 500 to 600 highly shared, low-generation-probability nucleotide sequences to deal with suspected cross-contamination and a sequencing artifact. In a later analysis, a clonal expansion index was calculated for each public chain from normalized within-repertoire ranks of inferred template counts. A later analysis computed generation probabilities with a VDJ recombination model fitted to out-of-frame rearrangements, and checked the results against IGoR. Hypergeometric tests were used in a later analysis to score TCR-TCR, TCR-HLA and TCR-CMV co-occurrence, with a repertoire-size bias correction applied to the TCR pairs. To estimate false discovery rates, a later analysis permuted the HLA or CMV assignments 20 times. A later analysis grouped co-occurring TCRs with DBSCAN, adding TCRdist sequence similarity when clustering within HLA-allele-positive subsets. Co-occurrence clustering excluded repertoires with fewer than 30,000 or more than 120,000 public chains, plus five with anomalous nucleotide sharing. In TCRdb, the immuneACCESS table is reduced to in-frame sequences with V and J assigned. These tables do not hold every clone; where another copy was compared, an unresolved V gene accounts for under half, and the others remain unexplained. V, J and clone size reflect that table, while D and trimming were determined from the DNA. The sample table records 180,000 or so clones; approximately 85% of these occur just once. About 9.3% of the sample lies in the top ten.

Summary of the overall study and its limitations: Because counts were too low, more than 15 rarely observed V segments, including chromosome 9 orphons, were left out of the earlier analysis of 587 of the donors. Correlated functional status among segregating V segments might be attributable to linkage disequilibrium, but an unknown experimental factor could not be ruled out. The cohort was sequenced for TCR beta chains only, and without alpha or paired-chain data the features that could be detected were limited. A further reported finding was that TCR beta sequences accurately predicted the HLA-A and HLA-B alleles for most subjects in the first cohort. In a later analysis, several top co-occurrence clusters were reported to appear linked to parvovirus B19, influenza, CMV and Epstein-Barr virus. Some IMGT-functional V segments, including TRBV6-2 and TRBV6-3, could not be told apart with the 87-base-pair reads, so those segments were excluded. Cytomegalovirus status was reported to be diagnosed by the classifier with high specificity and sensitivity in both the original and validation cohorts. Across donors, most TCR sequences were observed very rarely, whereas some public TCRs were present in many individuals. In a later analysis, some 17,000 TCR beta sequences were associated with specific HLA alleles at a false discovery rate of 0.05. For the cohort, immune exposure information was limited to CMV serostatus. In the study, some 160 TCR beta chains were listed as associated with cytomegalovirus. In an earlier analysis of some 500 of the donors, most TCR beta V segments were observed in productive rearrangements about 87% or about 30% of the time, broadly matching IMGT annotations. Assigning TCR associations to individual alleles was difficult when HLA alleles, especially DR and DQ, strongly co-occurred. In a later analysis, the rate of TCR association differed among HLA loci, with DRB1 alleles having the most associated TCRs and HLA-C alleles having the fewest. In a later genetic analysis, a missense DCLRE1C variant was associated with V-gene and J-gene trimming of TCR beta chains, and the association was replicated in an independent cohort. Presence/absence analyses assumed roughly uniform sequencing depth across donors, an assumption that may not hold. The authors suggested that the approach could potentially be generalized to other disease states and immunological phenotypes. Compared with the approximately 700-donor mean, donors in an Asian-associated ancestry cluster had fewer N-insertions in productive TCRs, according to a later genetic analysis. In a later analysis, HLA-associated TCR beta chains showed more clonal expansion and lower generation probabilities than non-associated chains that were equally common. A cluster of highly shared sequence variants was judged likely to be a technical artifact of the sequencing pipeline. HLA typing was unavailable for some donors at each locus, so association tests used only the typed subset. In vitro tests confirmed that a few of the cytomegalovirus-associated TCR beta chains recognize cytomegalovirus antigens. According to a later analysis, most CMV-associated TCR beta chains appeared to be HLA-restricted, and the HLA associations seemed to be driven largely by CMV exposure.

On this clone itself: Its recognized antigen is unknown. No base quality values were provided; no much bigger clone lies one nucleotide off.

Sequenced: PBMCs. The clonotype originates from a man aged 18 to 29 in good health and CMV-seropositive. Recombination linked TRBV9 to TRBJ1-6, with 7 central nucleotides matching TRBD1. At the DNA level, the sequence is TGTGCCAGCAGCGTCGGGGGACAGAGCTCCTATAATTCACCCCTCCACTTT. The encoded protein is CASSVGGQSSYNSPLHF.